This TCR beta chain was sequenced for a study of T cell responses to AZD1222 COVID-19 vaccine. With regard to this clone: The antigen is not known.

Germline V gene lookup returns CDR1 SGDLS and CDR2 YYNGEE. This CDR3 has 15 residues. The V gene lost 3 bases and the J gene lost 8 bases, with 17 bases spanning the gap. The protocol was immunoSEQ multiplex PCR, while the TCRdb copy is restricted to in-frame clones and leaves out a portion. Among 150,000 to 200,000 clones listed, 90% were seen once. Study-wide results and caveats: Possibly, clonal diversity was underestimated; donors were largely white British and included more females.

Specimen: peripheral blood, collected on day 0 of AZD1222 vaccination. The V call is TRBV9, the J call TRBJ1-4, with TRBD1 as a possible D gene (6 bases). The source is an adult in good health. CDR3 DNA: TGTGCCAGCAGCGCACAACAGGGAAGTGGAGAAAAACTGTTTTTT. As protein: CASSAQQGSGEKLFF.